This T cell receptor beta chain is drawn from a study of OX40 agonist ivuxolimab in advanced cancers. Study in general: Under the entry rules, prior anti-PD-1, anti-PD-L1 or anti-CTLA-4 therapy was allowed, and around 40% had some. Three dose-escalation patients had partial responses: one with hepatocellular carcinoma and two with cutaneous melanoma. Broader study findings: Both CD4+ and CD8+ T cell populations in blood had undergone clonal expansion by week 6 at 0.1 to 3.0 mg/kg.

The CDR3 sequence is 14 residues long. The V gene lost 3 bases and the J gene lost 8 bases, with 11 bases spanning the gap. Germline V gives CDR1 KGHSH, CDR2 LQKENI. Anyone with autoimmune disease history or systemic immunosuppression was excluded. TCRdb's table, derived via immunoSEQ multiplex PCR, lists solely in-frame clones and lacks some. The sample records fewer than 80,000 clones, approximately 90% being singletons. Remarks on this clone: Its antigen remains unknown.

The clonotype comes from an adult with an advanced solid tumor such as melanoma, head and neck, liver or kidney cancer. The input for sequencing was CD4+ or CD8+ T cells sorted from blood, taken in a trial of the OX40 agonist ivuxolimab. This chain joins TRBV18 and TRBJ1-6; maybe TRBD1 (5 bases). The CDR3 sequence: CASSPSGSDSPLHF. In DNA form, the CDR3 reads TGTGCCAGCTCACCCTCAGGGTCGGATTCACCCCTCCACTTT. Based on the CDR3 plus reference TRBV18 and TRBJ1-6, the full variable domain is NAGVMQNPRHLVRRRGQEARLRCSPMKGHSHVYWYRQLPEEGLKFMVYLQKENIIDESGMPKERFSAEFPKEGPSILRIQQVVRGDSAAYFCASSPSGSDSPLHFGNGTRLTVT.